Listed below are T cell receptor beta chains from one sample, sequenced in a study of blood T cell repertoires in COVID-19. Produced via immunoSEQ multiplex PCR; TCRdb's table is partial and in-frame only. The sample contains 50,000 to 55,000 clones, almost 85% of which appear only once. Sequencing was carried out using peripheral blood. All receptors come from a human donor in a cohort sampled during active COVID-19. Both conserved end residues are part of each CDR3. D genes are given only for firm matches. For some rows the clone size is stated as once, few or many, or as a class when expanded; others skip it.

V: TRBV2
J: TRBJ1-2
size: -
D: -
CDR3: CASRPNGGFRANYGYTF
DNA: TGTGCCAGCAGGCCGAACGGGGGTTTTAGGGCTAACTATGGCTACACCTTC

V: TRBV5-5
J: TRBJ1-6
size: -
D: -
CDR3: CASSLIPYNSPLHF
DNA: TGTGCCAGCAGCTTGATCCCATATAATTCACCCCTCCACTTT

V: TRBV7-9
J: TRBJ1-1
size: -
D: -
CDR3: CASSLAPGGRDEAFF
DNA: TGTGCCAGCAGCCTAGCCCCGGGGGGGAGGGATGAAGCTTTCTTT

V: TRBV19
J: TRBJ1-2
size: -
D: -
CDR3: CASSLSAGENYGYTF
DNA: TGTGCCAGTAGTCTCTCCGCCGGGGAAAACTATGGCTACACCTTC

V: TRBV5-6
J: TRBJ1-6
size: -
D: -
CDR3: CASSLGQVNSPLHF
DNA: TGTGCCAGCAGCTTGGGCCAGGTAAATTCACCCCTCCACTTT

V: TRBV12-3/TRBV12-4
J: TRBJ1-5
size: -
D: TRBD1
CDR3: CASSLPTGAQHF
DNA: TGTGCCAGCAGTTTGCCGACAGGGGCCCAGCATTTT

V: TRBV5-5
J: TRBJ2-5
size: once
D: -
CDR3: CASAPDRPSSETQYF
DNA: TGTGCCAGCGCCCCGGACAGACCATCGTCGGAGACCCAGTACTTC

V: TRBV4-3
J: TRBJ2-3
size: -
D: TRBD2
CDR3: CASSQAPGRGGSTDTQYF
DNA: TGCGCCAGCAGCCAAGCCCCAGGGCGCGGGGGGAGCACAGATACGCAGTATTTT

V: TRBV27
J: TRBJ1-2
size: -
D: -
CDR3: CASKDRGGYTF
DNA: TGTGCCTCAAAGGACAGAGGTGGCTACACCTTC

V: TRBV7-9
J: TRBJ1-5
size: -
D: TRBD1
CDR3: CASSGTDFNQPQHF
DNA: TGTGCCAGCAGCGGGACAGACTTTAATCAGCCCCAGCATTTT

V: TRBV3-1/TRBV3-2
J: TRBJ2-2
size: few
D: TRBD2
CDR3: CASSLGLAGVTGELFF
DNA: TGTGCCAGCAGCCTAGGACTAGCGGGGGTCACCGGGGAGCTGTTTTTT

V: TRBV28
J: TRBJ1-5
size: -
D: -
CDR3: CASSFYSNQPQHF
DNA: TGTGCCAGCAGTTTCTATAGCAATCAGCCCCAGCATTTT

V: TRBV27
J: TRBJ1-4
size: -
D: -
CDR3: CASSLSWVGEKLFF
DNA: TGTGCCAGCAGTTTAAGCTGGGTGGGCGAAAAACTGTTTTTT

V: TRBV9
J: TRBJ2-7
size: -
D: TRBD2
CDR3: CASSASGRAYEQYF
DNA: TGTGCCAGCAGCGCGAGCGGGAGGGCCTACGAGCAGTACTTC

V: TRBV5-1
J: TRBJ1-2
size: -
D: -
CDR3: CASSLEQRIYGYTF
DNA: TGCGCCAGCAGCTTGGAACAGCGGATCTATGGCTACACCTTC

V: TRBV29-1
J: TRBJ2-1
size: -
D: -
CDR3: CSVETRGNEQFF
DNA: TGCAGCGTTGAAACCCGCGGTAATGAGCAGTTCTTC

V: TRBV7-2
J: TRBJ1-1
size: once
D: -
CDR3: CASSSQGSEAFF
DNA: TGTGCCAGCAGCTCTCAGGGTTCCGAAGCTTTCTTT

V: TRBV7-6
J: TRBJ2-7
size: -
D: -
CDR3: CASSLEPGAYEQYF
DNA: TGTGCCAGCAGCTTAGAGCCCGGGGCCTACGAGCAGTACTTC

V: TRBV7-2
J: TRBJ1-5
size: -
D: -
CDR3: CASSQNSGEPQHF
DNA: TGTGCCAGCAGCCAAAATTCAGGGGAGCCCCAGCATTTT

V: TRBV2
J: TRBJ2-5
size: -
D: -
CDR3: CASNIDRSETQYF
DNA: TGTGCCAGCAACATTGACAGGAGTGAGACCCAGTACTTC

V: TRBV16
J: TRBJ1-2
size: -
D: TRBD1
CDR3: CASSPQGDGGYTF
DNA: TGTGCCAGCAGCCCACAGGGGGATGGTGGCTACACCTTC

V: TRBV18
J: TRBJ2-2
size: -
D: TRBD2
CDR3: CAWEGRRSETGELFF
DNA: TGTGCTTGGGAGGGACGGCGGTCGGAGACCGGGGAGCTGTTTTTT

V: TRBV7-2
J: TRBJ2-3
size: -
D: TRBD1
CDR3: CASSFGQADTQYF
DNA: TGTGCCAGCAGCTTCGGACAGGCAGATACGCAGTATTTT

V: TRBV6-6
J: TRBJ2-7
size: -
D: TRBD2
CDR3: CASSHTLKAGAVEQYF
DNA: TGTGCCAGCAGCCACACTCTAAAAGCGGGAGCGGTCGAGCAGTACTTC